The 26 T cell receptor beta chains presented below share a single source sample, sequenced in a study of post-analysis software for immune sequencing data. Study results and caveats: Patients carried five TRBV segments more frequently than controls did, and TRBV5-6, TRBV5-1 and TRBV20-1 were among them.

Presence of unique molecular identifiers characterized the TCR beta cDNA libraries. Each CDR3 protein gets one entry after TCRdb re-called the PCR reads with MiXCR. The sample holds some 800,000 distinct CDR3 sequences, roughly 46% seen once. For these receptors, no antigen is known. Material: blood. Receptors were obtained from a girl aged 10 to 17 with multiple sclerosis.

Comment on this clonotype: An end of the junction does not agree with germline; a read error may underlie this. The V and J genes are TRBV7-9 and TRBJ1-5; D might be TRBD1 (5 bases). From germline, CDR1 is SEHNR and CDR2 FQNEAQ (reference sequence). The CDR3 extends over 15 amino acids. CDR3 bases: TGCGCGATTGGTTGGGACGGCACTCGCAATCAGCCCCAGCATTTT. Its translation: CAIGWDGTRNQPQHF.

The J gene is TRBJ1-2, the V gene TRBV9; D is unclear. The CDR3 runs 11 residues. Germline CDR1 SGDLS, CDR2 YYNGEE. Deletions cut 3 bases from V and 7 bases from J, with 7 bases between. CDR3 coding DNA: TGTGCCAGCAGCGCCCACAGTGGCTACACCTTC. Amino acid sequence: CASSAHSGYTF.

This chain joins TRBV20-1 and TRBJ2-1, with D perhaps matching TRBD1 (6 bases). Germline values: CDR1 DFQATT, CDR2 SNEGSKA (reference sequence). V dropped 1 base and J dropped 7 bases, with 11 bases sitting between them. The CDR3 is 13 residues long. The chain's CDR3 is CSARGYRANEQFF. The CDR3 DNA reads as TGCAGTGCTAGAGGATACAGGGCTAATGAGCAGTTCTTC.

This chain connects TRBV7-3 to TRBJ2-1, with D unresolved. TRBJ2-7 explains the end of the DNA better; the J call may be wrong. CDR3 length equals 13 residues. Germline CDR1 is SGHTA and CDR2 is FQGTGA. This chain's CDR3 is CASSLTNYNEQYF. CDR3 DNA sequence: TGTGCCAGCAGCTTAACTAACTACAATGAGCAGTACTTC.

The genes are TRBV7-2 and TRBJ2-7; TRBD1 matches at 7 bases. This CDR3 region has 14 residues. V was clipped by 5 bases and J by 5 bases; unmatched bases: 9. CDR1 is SGHTA, CDR2 FQGNSA, per germline. CDR3 region: CASSPGGVAHEQYF. The DNA for the CDR3 is TGTGCCAGCAGCCCAGGGGGAGTTGCCCACGAGCAGTACTTC.

The chain uses TRBV28 and TRBJ2-7; no clear D. There are 14 residues in the CDR3. The germline V gene has CDR1 MDHEN and CDR2 SYDVKM. The germline V and J ends were trimmed by 2 bases and 2 bases, with 10 bases remaining between them. The CDR3 reads CASSLGFRPYEQYF. The CDR3 DNA follows: TGTGCCAGCAGTTTAGGGTTTCGTCCCTACGAGCAGTACTTC. The full variable domain, completed using reference TRBV28 and TRBJ2-7, is DVKVTQSSRYLVKRTGEKVFLECVQDMDHENMFWYRQDPGLGLRLIYFSYDVKMKEKGDIPEGYSVSREKKERFSLILESASTNQTSMYLCASSLGFRPYEQYFGPGTRLTVT.

The V gene is TRBV6-2 or TRBV6-3, the J gene TRBJ2-1; TRBD1 agrees at 9 bases. This CDR3 region has 16 residues. V trimming: 6 bases; J trimming: 4 bases; junction bases outside the gene matches: 10. Germline V gene lookup returns CDR1 MNHEY and CDR2 SVGEGT. CDR3: CASRPNTGGLYNEQFF. As DNA, the CDR3 is TGTGCCAGCAGACCCAACACAGGGGGCCTTTACAATGAGCAGTTCTTC.

This sequence joins TRBV20-1 and TRBJ2-1; 7 nucleotides line up with TRBD2. This CDR3 contains 16 residues. Germline V gene lookup returns CDR1 DFQATT and CDR2 SNEGSKA (reference sequence). After removal of 0 bases from V and 2 bases from J, the junction contained 7 bases not matched to a gene. The CDR3 DNA reads as TGCAGTGCTAGAGATGCGAAACGGGAGGCCTACAATGAGCAGTTCTTC. Amino acids: CSARDAKREAYNEQFF.

The rearrangement joins TRBV20-1 to TRBJ2-7; 8 bases align to TRBD2. The CDR3 is 13 amino acids. Trimming removed 5 bases from V and 4 bases from J; junction bases left unmatched: 7. The germline V gene has CDR1 DFQATT and CDR2 SNEGSKA (reference sequence). CDR3 in DNA: TGCAGTGCTTATGAGCGGGAGTCTTACGAGCAGTACTTC. Translation: CSAYERESYEQYF.

This clonotype was counted between two and nine times. The rearrangement uses TRBV6-1 and TRBJ2-5; 11 nucleotides line up with TRBD2. The V gene end was trimmed by 5 bases and the J gene end by 1 base; junction bases not matched to a gene: 6. This CDR3 has 16 amino acids. Per the germline V gene, CDR1 is MNHNS and CDR2 is SASEGT. The DNA for the CDR3 is TGTGCCAGCAGTCCTCTAGCGGGAGGCTTCCAAGAGACCCAGTACTTC. This codes for CASSPLAGGFQETQYF.

The CDR3 DNA follows: TGCAGCTCGGACAGGGGGCAGAATGGCTACACCTTC. The encoded protein is CSSDRGQNGYTF. This rearrangement joins TRBV29-1 to TRBJ1-2; 11 nucleotides align to TRBD1. J lost 6 bases, V lost 8 bases, and 5 bases had no gene match. The CDR3 runs 12 residues. From germline, CDR1 is SQVTM and CDR2 ANQGSEA.

This clonotype was seen a handful of times. V is TRBV5-1 and J is TRBJ2-1; 7 bases align to TRBD2. The CDR3 extends over 13 amino acids. The V segment lost 4 bases and the J segment 6 bases; nucleotides outside the gene matches: 4. CDR1 is SGHRS, CDR2 YFSETQ, per germline. CDR3 region: CASSSGTFNEQFF. The DNA of the CDR3 is TGCGCCAGCAGCAGCGGGACTTTCAATGAGCAGTTCTTC.

The genes are TRBV4-2 and TRBJ1-1; a weak D match, TRBD1 (6 bases). V was clipped by 0 bases and J by 8 bases, with 28 bases between them. The CDR3 totals 19 residues. Germline-derived CDR1 and CDR2 are LGHNA and YNFKEQ. The CDR3 sequence is CASSQESGMPLDSKGEAFF. The CDR3 DNA is TGTGCCAGCAGCCAAGAATCGGGGATGCCTTTGGACAGCAAAGGGGAAGCTTTCTTT.

This clonotype occurred a few times. The J gene is TRBJ2-1, the V gene TRBV20-1; a possible D gene is TRBD2 (7 bases). Trimming took 6 bases from V and 5 from J, leaving 11 bases between them. The CDR3 totals 12 residues. The V gene's germline CDR1 is DFQATT and CDR2 SNEGSKA (reference sequence). The CDR3 bases are TGCAGTGCCGGGGGGCTAAACAATGAGCAGTTCTTC. Protein product: CSAGGLNNEQFF.

As for this clonotype: An end of the junction does not agree with germline; a read error may underlie this. The rearrangement links TRBV6-4 to TRBJ2-1; D remains unclear. This CDR3 comprises 15 residues. The germline V gene has CDR1 MRHNA and CDR2 SNTAGT. DNA for the CDR3: TGTGCCAGCAGTGACTCGGCAGGTTCCTACAATGGGCAGTTCTTC. Translation: CASSDSAGSYNGQFF.

The chain carries TRBV9 and TRBJ2-7; D remains unclear. V shed 3 bases and J shed 6 bases, with 10 bases lying between them. The CDR3 contains 12 residues. Germline V gene data show CDR1 as SGDLS and CDR2 as YYNGEE. The CDR3 DNA sequence: TGTGCCAGCAGCGAGGAAGGCCTCGAGCAGTACTTC. Its translation is CASSEEGLEQYF.

This chain links TRBV12-3 or TRBV12-4 with TRBJ1-1, with unresolved D. V lost 4 bases and J lost 1, with 4 bases in between. The CDR3 contains 12 residues. In nucleotides, the CDR3 is TGTGCCAGCAGTTGGTCGAACACTGAAGCTTTCTTT. It codes for CASSWSNTEAFF.

The chain links TRBV29-1 to TRBJ2-3, with 10 bases identical to TRBD2. CDR1 and CDR2 (germline): SQVTM, ANQGSEA. The CDR3 runs to 15 residues. J was trimmed by 5 bases and V by 1 base; bases with no gene match: 6. The CDR3 reads CSVEGTSGGRDTQYF. In DNA form, the CDR3 reads TGCAGCGTTGAAGGGACTAGCGGAGGCCGAGATACGCAGTATTTT.

V and J are TRBV20-1 and TRBJ2-7, with 11 positions matching TRBD2. The assigned J gene may be wrong: the sequence end matches TRBJ2-5 better. This CDR3 has 16 residues. Germline V CDR1 and CDR2: DFQATT, SNEGSKA (reference sequence). CDR3 protein: CSASPRLAGFQETQYF. The CDR3 DNA reads as TGCAGTGCTAGCCCCAGACTAGCGGGATTCCAAGAGACCCAGTACTTC.

This clonotype was seen more than once but under ten times. The chain carries TRBV27 and TRBJ2-1; 10 nucleotides agree with TRBD1. CDR3 length: 15 amino acids. CDR1 is MNHEY and CDR2 is SMNVEV in the germline V gene (reference sequence). With 3 bases clipped from V and 6 bases from J, the junction kept 5 bases outside the gene matches. CDR3 bases: TGTGCCAGCAGTTTGGGACAGGGGAGGTTCAATGAGCAGTTCTTC. Translating it yields CASSLGQGRFNEQFF.

This clonotype came up a few times. The CDR3 here is CASSLSGPPVFNEQFF. In DNA form, the CDR3 reads TGTGCCAGCAGTTTATCCGGGCCACCTGTTTTTAATGAGCAGTTCTTC. V gene TRBV27 combines with J gene TRBJ2-1, with no clear D. CDR1 and CDR2 (germline): MNHEY, SMNVEV (reference sequence). Trimming shortened V by 0 bases and J by 7 bases, and 16 bases separated the two germline ends. The CDR3 is made up of 16 amino acids.

This chain connects TRBV10-3 to TRBJ1-2, with unresolved D. The germline CDR1 and CDR2 sequences are ENHRY and SYGVKD. This CDR3 comprises 12 residues. Trimming cost V 0 bases and J 4 bases, with 3 bases left between them. CDR3 sequence: CAISESRYGYTF. CDR3 nucleotide sequence: TGTGCCATCAGTGAGTCCCGCTATGGCTACACCTTC.

This clonotype has only a few counts. V gene TRBV20-1 combines with J gene TRBJ1-2; D unresolved. Trimming took 4 bases from V and 8 from J, leaving 11 bases between them. The CDR3 extends over 11 amino acids. Per the germline V gene, CDR1 is DFQATT and CDR2 is SNEGSKA (reference sequence). The CDR3 DNA follows: TGCAGTGCTAAGAACCCCTTCGGCTACACCTTC. Protein: CSAKNPFGYTF.

The V gene is TRBV29-1, the J gene TRBJ2-1; 8 bases are shared with TRBD2. The CDR3 has 16 amino acids. The trim removed 4 bases at V and 0 bases at J, leaving 8 bases unmatched. Germline lookup yields CDR1 SQVTM and CDR2 ANQGSEA. In DNA form, the CDR3 reads TGCAGCGTTGGGGGGACTAGTGGGGGCTCCTACAATGAGCAGTTCTTC. Its translation: CSVGGTSGGSYNEQFF.

On this clonotype itself: Mismatch with germline at one junction end may stem from a read error. The V call is TRBV28, the J call TRBJ2-7; 9 bases agree with TRBD1. Germline CDR1 reads MDHEN; CDR2 reads SYDVKM. CDR3 size: 15 residues. The CDR3: CASSTSRDRDYGQYF. In nucleotides, the CDR3 is TGTGCCAGCAGTACCAGCAGGGACAGGGACTACGGGCAGTACTTC.

CDR3: CASSLGAATNEKLFF. CDR3 DNA sequence: TGTGCCAGCAGCTTAGGGGCGGCGACTAATGAAAAACTGTTTTTT. The chain combines TRBV7-9 with TRBJ1-4; D unresolved. This CDR3 has 15 residues. The ends were cut back, 1 base at V and 2 bases at J, with 8 bases in the middle. CDR1 and CDR2 from the germline V gene are SEHNR and FQNEAQ (reference sequence).